A single sample is the source of the 3 T cell receptor beta chains below, sequenced in a study of blood T cell repertoires in COVID-19. Clones were read by immunoSEQ multiplex PCR, and TCRdb kept only the in-frame ones, dropping some. The sample has 300,000 to 400,000 clones, roughly nine tenths seen once. The sequencing sample was made of PBMCs or T cells enriched from blood (not recorded which). These receptors were collected from a young woman who had recovered from COVID-19.

The V call is TRBV28, the J call TRBJ2-1, with D perhaps TRBD2 (5 bases). There are 16 residues in the CDR3. Trimming cost V 7 bases and J 0 bases, with 16 bases left between them. The germline V gene has CDR1 MDHEN and CDR2 SYDVKM. CDR3 bases: TGTGCCAGCACTTTGGACTTCCAGAGCTCCTACAATGAGCAGTTCTTC. Its protein product is CASTLDFQSSYNEQFF.

The chain uses TRBV14 and TRBJ1-1; no reliable D call. The CDR3 is 13 residues long. Trimming left V 0 bases short and J 5 bases short, with 7 bases between. Germline V lookup: CDR1 SGHDN, CDR2 FVKESK. The DNA for the CDR3 is TGTGCCAGCAGCCAAGAGAGGGTAACTGAAGCTTTCTTT. This gives the protein CASSQERVTEAFF.

The CDR3 reads CASSSKDTSPLHF. CDR3 nucleotide sequence: TGTGCCAGCAGCTCGAAGGACACTTCACCCCTCCACTTT. V and J are TRBV7-6 and TRBJ1-6, with D perhaps matching TRBD1 (5 bases). The CDR3 has 13 residues. Trimming took 4 bases from V and 9 from J, leaving 10 bases between them. Germline CDR1 is SGHVS and CDR2 is FNYEAQ.